This T cell receptor beta chain was profiled in a study of blood T cell repertoires in COVID-19. Study context: The analysed material was cDNA or gDNA that came from T cells, B-cell-depleted T cells, or PBMCs.

Followed over time, Seattle patients had been enrolled while infection was active. The data were produced by immunoSEQ multiplex PCR, yet TCRdb's version contains in-frame clones alone and is incomplete. The sample yields 200,000 to 300,000 clones, 80% to 90% seen once. This CDR3 has 14 residues. Trimming removed 1 base at V and 5 bases at J, with 12 bases between. Germline loops: CDR1 SGHRS, CDR2 YFSETQ. Sequences were obtained from peripheral blood. This clonotype originated in a woman of 80 years or more with COVID-19, enrolled during active disease. This sequence joins TRBV5-1 and TRBJ2-5, with D unresolved. The CDR3 sequence: CASSLLASPETQYF. CDR3 bases: TGCGCCAGCAGCTTGCTCGCGAGCCCGGAGACCCAGTACTTC.